The 13 T cell receptor beta chains below all came from one sample that was sequenced in a study of T cells after yellow fever vaccination. One entry per CDR3 protein results from TCRdb running MiXCR on the 5' RACE reads. The table includes just under 600,000 distinct CDR3 sequences, about 14% detected once. The material sequenced was PBMCs, taken on the day of the yellow fever booster vaccination. The receptors shown here come from a young man who received the YFV17D yellow fever vaccine.

About this clonotype itself: Given a much more abundant clone one base away, this may be a read error. The CDR3 does not close with the conserved phenylalanine or tryptophan, likely indicating a read error. CDR3 in DNA: TGTGCCAGCAGTGGGCGGACAGGGAATCTGCCCCAGCATCTT. This sequence encodes CASSGRTGNLPQHL. The chain has TRBV12-3 or TRBV12-4 and TRBJ1-5; 8 nucleotides match TRBD1. CDR3 length: 14 amino acids.

This clonotype was recorded a few times. V and J are TRBV20-1 and TRBJ2-7, with D perhaps matching TRBD1 (5 bases). The germline V gene encodes CDR1 DFQATT and CDR2 SNEGSKA (reference sequence). V was clipped by 0 bases and J by 4 bases, with 7 bases between them. The CDR3 loop spans 12 amino acids. For the CDR3, the DNA is TGCAGTGCTAGAGAGACAGCGTACGAGCAGTACTTC. The encoded protein is CSARETAYEQYF.

V and J are TRBV3-1 and TRBJ2-3; 8 nucleotides line up with TRBD2. Unmatched junction bases numbered 6, after V lost 2 bases and J lost 8 bases. The CDR3 runs 14 residues. Germline CDR1 is LGHDT and CDR2 is YNNKEL (reference sequence). As DNA, the CDR3 is TGTGCCAGCAGCCAACAAGCGGGAGCAGGTACGCAGTATTTT. Its protein is CASSQQAGAGTQYF.

This clonotype was seen at least ten times. The chain carries TRBV4-3 and TRBJ2-3, with TRBD2 identical over 8 bases. The CDR3 consists of 15 residues. V shed 5 bases and J 2 bases; nucleotides not matched to a gene: 6. Germline CDR1 LGHNA, CDR2 YSLEER. In DNA form, the CDR3 reads TGCGCCAGCAGCGGGAGCGGGGGCACCACAGATACGCAGTATTTT. Its protein is CASSGSGGTTDTQYF.

The chain links TRBV15 to TRBJ2-1; no firm D call. CDR1 is LNHNV and CDR2 is YYDKDF in the germline V gene (reference sequence). The CDR3 has 15 residues. Trimming removed 1 base at V and 4 bases at J, with 11 bases between. Here the CDR3 DNA reads TGTGCCACCAGCAGAGTAGTGGTTGGGTACAATGAGCAGTTCTTC. This gives the protein CATSRVVVGYNEQFF. The entire variable domain, with the rest obtained from reference TRBV15 and TRBJ2-1, is as follows: DAMVIQNPRYQVTQFGKPVTLSCSQTLNHNVMYWYQQKSSQAPKLLFHYYDKDFNNEADTPDNFQSRRPNTSFCFLDIRSPGLGDTAMYLCATSRVVVGYNEQFFGPGTRLTVL.

This clonotype was observed a handful of times. This rearrangement joins TRBV29-1 to TRBJ2-5; TRBD1 or TRBD2 may be the D gene (5 bases each). The CDR3 is 14 amino acids. Trimming cost V 3 bases and J 4 bases, with 15 bases left between them. Looked up from germline, CDR1 is SQVTM and CDR2 is ANQGSEA. CDR3 region: CSVDAGTQGETQYF. CDR3 nucleotide sequence: TGCAGCGTTGACGCCGGGACCCAAGGAGAGACCCAGTACTTC.

This sequence joins TRBV4-1 and TRBJ2-7; maybe TRBD1 (6 bases). The CDR3 length is 16 residues. V lost 0 bases, J lost 2 bases, and 14 bases lay in between. Per the germline V gene, CDR1 is MGHRA and CDR2 is YSYEKL. This chain's CDR3 is CASSQDRLQGPYEQYF. As DNA, the CDR3 is TGCGCCAGCAGCCAAGATAGACTACAGGGCCCCTACGAGCAGTACTTC.

The chain has TRBV6-5 and TRBJ2-7; D might be TRBD2 (5 bases). The V end was cut by 4 bases, the J end by 5 bases, with 18 bases between. Germline loops: CDR1 MNHEY, CDR2 SVGAGI. The CDR3 has 15 residues. CDR3 in DNA: TGTGCCAGCAGTTCCCCCGGGAAGGGCGTCCACGAGCAGTACTTC. Amino acid sequence: CASSSPGKGVHEQYF.

This chain links TRBV19 with TRBJ2-6; the match to TRBD1 covers 10 bases. The CDR3 spans 16 residues. The J segment lost 2 bases and the V segment lost 5 bases, leaving 3 bases of the junction unmatched. Germline values: CDR1 LNHDA, CDR2 SQIVND (reference sequence). CDR3 residues: CASSPDRGAGANVLTF. CDR3 in DNA: TGTGCCAGTAGTCCGGACAGGGGGGCTGGGGCCAACGTCCTGACTTTC.

In this sample, this clonotype turned up a few times. The chain links TRBV27 to TRBJ1-1; TRBD1 matches at 8 bases. The CDR3 totals 17 residues. Germline V gene lookup returns CDR1 MNHEY and CDR2 SMNVEV (reference sequence). Trimming cost V 5 bases and J 0 bases; bases outside gene matches: 11. CDR3 sequence reads: CASSPFQGARVNTEAFF. Written as DNA, the CDR3 is TGTGCCAGCAGTCCGTTCCAGGGGGCGCGAGTGAACACTGAAGCTTTCTTT.

This chain uses TRBV5-1 with TRBJ2-5; no firm D call. CDR1 SGHRS and CDR2 YFSETQ come from the germline V gene. Deletions cut 0 bases from V and 5 bases from J, with 11 bases between. This CDR3 has 14 amino acids. CDR3 protein: CASSLESRKETQYF. In nucleotides, the CDR3 is TGCGCCAGCAGCTTGGAGTCTAGGAAGGAGACCCAGTACTTC.

This clonotype has just a few counts. The chain couples TRBV20-1 to TRBJ1-1, with D unclear. Germline V lookup: CDR1 DFQATT, CDR2 SNEGSKA (reference sequence). This CDR3 is built from 14 residues. V shed 6 bases and J shed 0 bases, with 14 bases lying between them. CDR3 coding DNA: TGCAGTGCCGCATTAAGCTCTTTGAACACTGAAGCTTTCTTT. It encodes CSAALSSLNTEAFF.

CDR3 in amino acids: CAISGEVPLYGYTF. The DNA of the CDR3 is TGTGCCATCAGCGGGGAGGTGCCCCTGTATGGCTACACCTTC. The J gene is TRBJ1-2, the V gene TRBV10-3; D is unresolved. The ends were cut back, 6 bases at V and 5 bases at J, with 16 bases in the middle. This CDR3 is 14 amino acids long. Germline assignment: CDR1 ENHRY and CDR2 SYGVKD.